Listed here is a single T cell receptor (beta chain). This record belongs to a study of blood T cell repertoires in COVID-19. Study background: Whether acute or convalescent, the COVID-19 samples came from the United States, Italy and Spain. PBMCs, B-cell-depleted T cells, or T cells provided the cDNA or gDNA that made up the material.

Germline assignment: CDR1 SGHAT and CDR2 FQNNGV. Deletions cut 0 bases from V and 7 bases from J, with 13 bases between. The CDR3 spans 14 residues. Assay: immunoSEQ multiplex PCR; the TCRdb copy retains only in-frame clones and omits some. The sample holds around 190,000 clones, approximately 80% seen once. Source material: peripheral blood. The sequence was collected from a woman between 45 and 60 years old with acute or convalescent COVID-19. This sequence joins TRBV11-2 and TRBJ2-7, with D tentatively TRBD2 (6 bases). CDR3 DNA sequence: TGTGCCAGCAGCTTAGATAAAGGGACTGGGGAGCAGTACTTC. Translated, it gives CASSLDKGTGEQYF.